Below are 22 T cell receptor beta chains sequenced from a single sample in a study of blood T cell repertoires in COVID-19. Only in-frame clones appear in the TCRdb table, and some are missing; sequencing was by immunoSEQ multiplex PCR. The sample yields 200,000 to 250,000 clones, around 86% seen once. The specimen sequenced was peripheral blood. The receptors here all came from a woman between 70 and 85 years old with active or convalescent COVID-19.

The chain combines TRBV5-1 with TRBJ2-1; the D gene is possibly TRBD1 (6 bases). This CDR3 has 15 residues. CDR1 SGHRS and CDR2 YFSETQ come from the germline V gene. V lost 4 bases, J lost 7 bases, and 18 bases lay in between. CDR3 nucleotide sequence: TGCGCCAGCAGCGTCCGGGGCACAGGGTTGAATGAGCAGTTCTTC. Translated: CASSVRGTGLNEQFF.

J is TRBJ1-5 and V is TRBV25-1; 8 positions agree with TRBD1. Germline V lookup: CDR1 MGHDK, CDR2 SYGVNS. The CDR3 is made up of 15 amino acids. Losses at the gene ends were 5 bases for V and 4 bases for J; bases not matched to a gene: 7. The CDR3 sequence: CASSPGTGTNQPQHF. CDR3 bases: TGTGCCAGCAGTCCCGGGACAGGAACTAATCAGCCCCAGCATTTT.

The chain combines TRBV9 with TRBJ1-1; 8 nucleotides match TRBD1. The V and J ends lost 1 base and 4 bases, in that order; junction bases with no gene match: 6. The CDR3 consists of 15 residues. Looked up from germline, CDR1 is SGDLS and CDR2 is YYNGEE. The CDR3 DNA is TGTGCCAGCAGCGTAACAGGGGGGTCGGGCACTGAAGCTTTCTTT. This encodes CASSVTGGSGTEAFF.

The chain is built from TRBV6-6 and TRBJ1-5; the match to TRBD1 covers 9 bases. Germline V gene lookup returns CDR1 MNHNY and CDR2 SVGAGI (reference sequence). The CDR3 contains 15 residues. V dropped 7 bases and J dropped 4; count of bases not matched to a gene: 8. This CDR3 reads CASNYGTGRNQPQHF. The CDR3, as DNA: TGTGCCAGCAATTATGGGACAGGGAGGAATCAGCCCCAGCATTTT.

This rearrangement joins TRBV25-1 to TRBJ2-5, with D tentatively TRBD1 (5 bases). Germline V gene sequence: CDR1 MGHDK, CDR2 SYGVNS. V lost 6 bases and J 2 bases, leaving 10 bases between the germline ends. This CDR3 has 13 amino acids. CDR3 DNA: TGTGCCAGCAGAGCCGCAGGGCAAGAGACCCAGTACTTC. Amino acid sequence: CASRAAGQETQYF. Supplemented by reference TRBV25-1 and TRBJ2-5, the full variable domain reads EADIYQTPRYLVIGTGKKITLECSQTMGHDKMYWYQQDPGMELHLIHYSYGVNSTEKGDLSSESTVSRIRTEHFPLTLESARPSHTSQYLCASRAAGQETQYFGPGTRLLVL.

This clone was picked up one time. V and J are TRBV4-3 and TRBJ1-3, with a weak D call TRBD1 (5 bases). Per the germline V gene, CDR1 is LGHNA and CDR2 is YSLEER. The CDR3 extends over 16 amino acids. V was pared by 1 base and J by 0 bases, with 10 bases between. CDR3: CASSQVGGSSGNTIYF. CDR3 sequence (DNA): TGCGCCAGCAGCCAAGTGGGGGGAAGCTCTGGAAACACCATATATTTT.

The rearrangement uses TRBV4-2 and TRBJ1-3; TRBD1 matches at 7 bases. This CDR3 is built from 18 residues. CDR1 LGHNA and CDR2 YNFKEQ come from the germline V gene. V was pared by 1 base and J by 0 bases, with 9 bases of the junction left unmatched. The CDR3 DNA sequence: TGTGCCAGCAGCCAAGTTTCCAGACAGGGTCACTCTGGAAACACCATATATTTT. This gives the protein CASSQVSRQGHSGNTIYF.

The rearrangement uses TRBV29-1 and TRBJ2-7; a possible D gene is TRBD2 (5 bases). The germline V and J ends were trimmed by 7 bases and 0 bases, with 16 bases remaining between them. CDR1 SQVTM and CDR2 ANQGSEA come from the germline V gene. This CDR3 contains 14 residues. CDR3 nucleotide sequence: TGCAGCGCACGAGGACTCCAAAGCTCCTACGAGCAGTACTTC. As protein: CSARGLQSSYEQYF.

This clone showed up just a few times. This rearrangement joins TRBV5-4 to TRBJ1-6; 7 positions agree with TRBD1. The length of the CDR3 is 14 residues. The V gene's germline CDR1 is SGHNT and CDR2 YYREEE (reference sequence). After removal of 3 bases from V and 9 bases from J, the junction contained 6 bases not matched to a gene. The chain's CDR3 is CASSSQGGASPLHF. In nucleotides, the CDR3 is TGTGCCAGCAGCTCCCAGGGGGGAGCTTCACCCCTCCACTTT.

V gene TRBV24-1 combines with J gene TRBJ1-2, with a weak D call TRBD1 (5 bases). The germline V and J ends were trimmed by 2 bases and 8 bases, with 17 bases remaining between them. The germline gives CDR1 KGHDR, CDR2 SFDVKD. The CDR3 has 15 residues. The CDR3 sequence: CATSDSGFKTLGYTF. Written as DNA, the CDR3 is TGTGCCACCAGTGATTCAGGGTTCAAGACTTTAGGCTACACCTTC.

In this sample, this clone is medium-sized. This rearrangement joins TRBV19 to TRBJ1-5; TRBD1 is a possible D gene (5 bases). Germline CDR1 reads LNHDA; CDR2 reads SQIVND (reference sequence). This CDR3 is built from 14 residues. The V gene lost 4 bases and the J gene lost 5 bases, with 12 bases spanning the gap. The chain's CDR3 is CASSKDRGDQPQHF. Written as DNA, the CDR3 is TGTGCCAGTAGTAAGGACCGGGGGGATCAGCCCCAGCATTTT.

The chain recombines TRBV12-5 with TRBJ1-1; D may be TRBD1 (5 bases). The CDR3 has 17 residues. V lost 7 bases and J lost 3, with 24 bases in between. Looked up from germline, CDR1 is LGHNT and CDR2 is FRNRAP. The CDR3 coding sequence is TGTGCTAGTGTCTGGGGCGGAGGGACCGTACTTTACACTGAAGCTTTCTTT. Translated, it gives CASVWGGGTVLYTEAFF.

In its sample, this clone was seen a few times. This chain links TRBV6-2 or TRBV6-3 with TRBJ2-3; 7 bases are a match to TRBD2. V shed 0 bases and J 3 bases; nucleotides not matched to a gene: 12. The germline V gene has CDR1 MNHEY and CDR2 SVGEGT. The CDR3 runs 18 residues. The CDR3 bases are TGTGCCAGCAGTTACTCAGCTTGGGGAGCGGGGTCAACAGATACGCAGTATTTT. Protein product: CASSYSAWGAGSTDTQYF.

This clone was seen a few times. The chain has TRBV3-1 (or the pseudogene TRBV3-2) and TRBJ1-2, with 7 bases fitting TRBD1. V shed 4 bases, J shed 6 bases, and the junction held 5 bases outside the gene matches. The germline CDR1 and CDR2 sequences are LGHDT and YNNKEL (reference sequence). The CDR3 contains 13 residues. The CDR3: CASSLRDRNGYTF. CDR3 in DNA: TGTGCCAGCAGCCTCCGGGACAGAAATGGCTACACCTTC.

V and J are TRBV4-3 and TRBJ2-7; the match to TRBD1 covers 10 bases. Germline V gene lookup returns CDR1 LGHNA and CDR2 YSLEER. The V and J ends lost 3 bases and 5 bases, in that order; junction bases with no gene match: 7. CDR3 length: 15 amino acids. CDR3 loop: CASSQGTGTGDEQYF. CDR3 DNA: TGCGCCAGCAGCCAGGGCACCGGGACAGGGGACGAGCAGTACTTC.

The genes are TRBV7-8 and TRBJ1-2; possible D gene TRBD1, 6 bases. The CDR3 is made up of 13 amino acids. Trimming cost V 4 bases and J 6 bases, with 12 bases left between them. Per germline, CDR1 SGHVS and CDR2 FQNEAQ. The CDR3 DNA follows: TGTGCCAGCAGCTCGGAAGGGGGAGATGGCTACACCTTC. It specifies CASSSEGGDGYTF.

The gene calls are TRBV7-3 and TRBJ1-1, with D uncertain. The V gene lost 0 bases and the J gene lost 2 bases, with 4 bases spanning the gap. The CDR3 length is 13 residues. Germline CDR1 SGHTA, CDR2 FQGTGA. Written as DNA, the CDR3 is TGTGCCAGCAGCTTAACCGTAAACACTGAAGCTTTCTTT. Amino acid sequence: CASSLTVNTEAFF.

This clone was found once. This chain uses TRBV7-2 with TRBJ1-2; the D gene is possibly TRBD1 (5 bases). Trimming left V 1 base short and J 8 bases short, with 14 bases between. The CDR3 length is 14 residues. The germline CDR1 and CDR2 sequences are SGHTA and FQGNSA. The CDR3 nucleotides read TGTGCCAGCAGCTTAGAAGCCAGGGTTCGCGGCTACACCTTC. Amino acid sequence: CASSLEARVRGYTF.

This sequence joins TRBV6-5 and TRBJ1-3; tentative D call: TRBD1 (6 bases). Trimming removed 5 bases from V and 1 base from J, with 12 bases in between. The CDR3 extends over 15 amino acids. CDR1 is MNHEY and CDR2 is SVGAGI in the germline V gene. CDR3 in DNA: TGTGCCAGCAGTCCGGGGGGCGCATCTGGAAACACCATATATTTT. Encoded protein: CASSPGGASGNTIYF.

V gene TRBV6-2 or TRBV6-3 combines with J gene TRBJ1-2, with a tentative D call TRBD1 (6 bases). V lost 5 bases, J lost 4 bases, and 14 bases lay in between. Germline CDR1 reads MNHEY; CDR2 reads SVGEGT. This CDR3 is built from 14 residues. CDR3 in DNA: TGTGCCAGCAGTCCCGTGGACAGTCCCTATGGCTACACCTTC. This gives the protein CASSPVDSPYGYTF.

V is TRBV18 and J is TRBJ2-7; weak D call: TRBD2 (5 bases). CDR1 is KGHSH, CDR2 LQKENI, per germline. Trimming took off 1 base at V and 0 bases at J, with 7 bases between the two ends. The CDR3 is 14 residues long. The CDR3 nucleotides read TGTGCCAGCTCACCACATGCGGGCTCCTACGAGCAGTACTTC. It is translated as CASSPHAGSYEQYF.

This clone occurred a few times. The chain is built from TRBV7-6 and TRBJ1-6; no reliable D call. With 1 base removed from V and 7 bases from J, the gap between germline ends came to 11 bases. Germline CDR1 reads SGHVS; CDR2 reads FNYEAQ. The CDR3 has 15 residues. CDR3 loop: CASSLGTVLNSPLHF. Here the CDR3 DNA reads TGTGCCAGCAGCTTAGGAACGGTTCTAAATTCACCCCTCCACTTT. The whole variable domain, remainder taken from reference TRBV7-6 and TRBJ1-6, is GAGVSQSPRYKVTKRGQDVALRCDPISGHVSLYWYRQALGQGPEFLTYFNYEAQQDKSGLPNDRFSAERPEGSISTLTIQRTEQRDSAMYRCASSLGTVLNSPLHFGNGTRLTVT.